The rows below give T cell receptor beta chains drawn from one sample of a study of lymphopenia after photon versus proton radiotherapy. Method: immunoSEQ multiplex PCR; TCRdb's copy keeps in-frame clones and lacks some. The sample holds tens of thousands of clones, 85% to 90% seen once. The source material was peripheral blood, sampled from a patient treated with proton-based radiotherapy. The receptors were gathered from an elderly man with esophageal cancer. The CDR3 runs from the conserved cysteine through the conserved F or W. Each record gives: clone size, J gene, V gene, D gene, CDR3 protein, CDR3 DNA. The D gene is left open where the match is weak. Expanded clones get a size class; other rows say once, few or many, or leave the size out.

>once|TRBJ2-7|TRBV2|.
CASRAGRSSGREQYF
TGTGCCAGCAGGGCGGGTCGGAGTTCTGGGCGCGAGCAGTACTTC
>.|TRBJ1-2|TRBV19|.
CAISPSGGGLQNYGYTF
TGTGCCATCTCCCCTTCGGGGGGAGGACTGCAAAACTATGGCTACACCTTC
>.|TRBJ1-4|TRBV7-6|.
CASSLGKTVGGNEKLFF
TGTGCCAGCAGCTTAGGCAAAACGGTGGGGGGAAATGAAAAACTGTTTTTT
>.|TRBJ2-3|TRBV2|TRBD2
CASSEERGLIAGKDDTQYF
TGTGCCAGCAGTGAAGAACGGGGGCTAATAGCGGGAAAGGACGATACGCAGTATTTT
>.|TRBJ2-6|TRBV7-9|.
CASSLVSGRLWSNVLTF
TGTGCCAGCAGCTTAGTGAGCGGACGCCTGTGGTCCAACGTCCTGACTTTC
>.|TRBJ2-3|TRBV11-2|TRBD1
CASRLNRGISTDTQYF
TGTGCCAGCAGGCTCAACAGGGGCATTAGCACAGATACGCAGTATTTT
>.|TRBJ1-3|TRBV4-1|.
CASSQGGGRNTIYF
TGCGCCAGCAGCCAAGGGGGGGGTAGAAACACCATATATTTT
>.|TRBJ1-1|TRBV5-1|TRBD1
CASSTGQGFTEAFF
TGCGCCAGCAGCACGGGACAGGGGTTCACTGAAGCTTTCTTT
>few|TRBJ2-7|TRBV9|.
CASSSPWGGEQYF
TGTGCCAGCAGCTCCCCCTGGGGTGGCGAGCAGTACTTC
>.|TRBJ2-5|TRBV21-1|.
CASSSLLQGLPQETQYF
TGTGCCAGCAGCTCCCTGTTACAGGGCCTCCCCCAAGAGACCCAGTACTTC
>few|TRBJ1-2|TRBV7-2|.
CASSLEARPYGYTF
TGTGCCAGCAGCTTAGAAGCCAGGCCCTATGGCTACACCTTC
>.|TRBJ2-3|TRBV7-9|.
CASSLDRVSRNTDTQYF
TGTGCCAGCAGCTTAGACAGGGTCAGTCGAAACACAGATACGCAGTATTTT
>.|TRBJ2-2|TRBV19|.
CASSIVGYTGELFF
TGTGCCAGTAGTATAGTAGGATACACCGGGGAGCTGTTTTTT
>.|TRBJ1-5|TRBV19|TRBD1
CASSDDRDHSNQPQHF
TGTGCCAGTAGTGATGACAGGGATCATAGCAATCAGCCCCAGCATTTT
>few|TRBJ2-5|TRBV7-6|.
CASSSYSGPQETQYF
TGTGCCAGCAGCTCCTACTCGGGCCCTCAAGAGACCCAGTACTTC
>.|TRBJ2-7|TRBV30|.
CAWRGQFDPYEQYF
TGTGCCTGGAGAGGGCAGTTTGACCCCTACGAGCAGTACTTC
>.|TRBJ1-1|TRBV29-1|.
CSVEGGWTEAFF
TGCAGCGTGGAGGGGGGCTGGACTGAAGCTTTCTTT
>.|TRBJ2-5|TRBV4-2|.
CASSQDRRDGRETQYF
TGTGCCAGCAGCCAAGATCGGCGGGACGGCCGGGAGACCCAGTACTTC
>.|TRBJ2-3|TRBV5-1|.
CASSLYGGETDTQYF
TGCGCCAGCAGCCTTTACGGAGGGGAAACAGATACGCAGTATTTT
>.|TRBJ1-4|TRBV18|.
CASSPSTTNEKLFF
TGTGCCAGCTCACCATCGACAACAAATGAAAAACTGTTTTTT
>once|TRBJ2-7|TRBV5-1|TRBD2
CASSPSGGGPQQYF
TGCGCCAGCAGCCCGAGCGGGGGAGGCCCCCAGCAGTACTTC
>.|TRBJ1-4|TRBV7-8|TRBD1
CASSTDRAVNEKLFF
TGTGCCAGCAGCACCGACAGGGCGGTTAATGAAAAACTGTTTTTT
>.|TRBJ2-7|TRBV10-2|.
CASSRPTTYEQYF
TGCGCCAGCAGTCGGCCCACCACCTACGAGCAGTACTTC
>medium-sized|TRBJ2-3|TRBV7-9|TRBD2
CASSSPPSGGATDTQYF
TGTGCCAGCAGCTCCCCCCCTAGCGGGGGGGCAACCGATACGCAGTATTTT
>.|TRBJ2-7|TRBV30|.
CAYTPGPYHEQYF
TGTGCCTACACACCGGGGCCTTATCACGAGCAGTACTTC
>.|TRBJ2-3|TRBV21-1|.
CASSKERKGYTDTQYF
TGTGCCAGCAGCAAAGAGAGGAAAGGCTACACAGATACGCAGTATTTT